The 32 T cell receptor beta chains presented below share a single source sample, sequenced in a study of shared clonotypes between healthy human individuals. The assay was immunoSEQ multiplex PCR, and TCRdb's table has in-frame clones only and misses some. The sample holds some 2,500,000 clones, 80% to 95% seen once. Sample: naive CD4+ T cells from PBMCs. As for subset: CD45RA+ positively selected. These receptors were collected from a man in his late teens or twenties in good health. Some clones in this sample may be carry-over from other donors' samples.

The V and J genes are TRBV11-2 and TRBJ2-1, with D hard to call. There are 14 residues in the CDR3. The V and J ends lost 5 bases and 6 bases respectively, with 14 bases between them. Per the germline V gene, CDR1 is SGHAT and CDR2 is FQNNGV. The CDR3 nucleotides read TGTGCCAGCAGCCCCCCGGAAGGTGTCAATGAGCAGTTCTTC. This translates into CASSPPEGVNEQFF. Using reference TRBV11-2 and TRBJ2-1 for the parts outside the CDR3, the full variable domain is EAGVAQSPRYKIIEKRQSVAFWCNPISGHATLYWYQQILGQGPKLLIQFQNNGVVDDSQLPKDRFSAERLKGVDSTLKIQPAKLEDSAVYLCASSPPEGVNEQFFGPGTRLTVL.

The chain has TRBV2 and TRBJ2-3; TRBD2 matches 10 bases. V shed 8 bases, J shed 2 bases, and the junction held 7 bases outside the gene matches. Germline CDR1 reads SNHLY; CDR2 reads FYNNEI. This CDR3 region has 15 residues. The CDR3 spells CASGTSATFTDTQYF. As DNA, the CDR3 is TGTGCCAGCGGGACTAGCGCCACATTCACAGATACGCAGTATTTT.

The CDR3 spells CASSPGTEEQYF. The CDR3 region has the DNA TGTGCCAGCAGCCCCGGGACGGAGGAGCAGTACTTC. The genes are TRBV5-6 and TRBJ2-7; D possibly uses TRBD1 or TRBD2 (5 bases each). The CDR3 is made up of 12 amino acids. CDR1 SGHDT and CDR2 YYEEEE come from the germline V gene. Trimming left V 4 bases short and J 7 bases short, with 12 bases between.

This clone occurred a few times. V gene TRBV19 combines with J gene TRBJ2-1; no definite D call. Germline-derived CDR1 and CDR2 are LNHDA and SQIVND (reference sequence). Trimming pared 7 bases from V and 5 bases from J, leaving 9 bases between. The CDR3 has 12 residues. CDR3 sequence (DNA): TGTGCCAGTACTCGTGGGCACAATGAGCAGTTCTTC. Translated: CASTRGHNEQFF.

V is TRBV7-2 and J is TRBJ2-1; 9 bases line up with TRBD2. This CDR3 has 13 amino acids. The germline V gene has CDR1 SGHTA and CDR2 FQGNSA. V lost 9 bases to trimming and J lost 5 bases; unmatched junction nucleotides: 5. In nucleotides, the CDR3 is TGTGCCAGTCGACTAGCGGCGAACAATGAGCAGTTCTTC. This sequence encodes CASRLAANNEQFF.

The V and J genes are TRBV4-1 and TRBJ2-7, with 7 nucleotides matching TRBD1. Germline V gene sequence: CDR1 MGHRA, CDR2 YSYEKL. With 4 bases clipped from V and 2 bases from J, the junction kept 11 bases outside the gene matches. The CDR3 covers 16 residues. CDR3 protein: CASSPIGGQGAYEQYF. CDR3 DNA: TGCGCCAGCAGCCCCATTGGGGGTCAGGGGGCCTACGAGCAGTACTTC.

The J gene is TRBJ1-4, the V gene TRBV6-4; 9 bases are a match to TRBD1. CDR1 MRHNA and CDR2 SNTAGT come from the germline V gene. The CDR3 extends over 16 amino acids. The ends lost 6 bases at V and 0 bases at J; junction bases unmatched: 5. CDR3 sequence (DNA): TGTGCCAGCAGCGACAGGGGGGGTGCAACTAATGAAAAACTGTTTTTT. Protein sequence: CASSDRGGATNEKLFF.

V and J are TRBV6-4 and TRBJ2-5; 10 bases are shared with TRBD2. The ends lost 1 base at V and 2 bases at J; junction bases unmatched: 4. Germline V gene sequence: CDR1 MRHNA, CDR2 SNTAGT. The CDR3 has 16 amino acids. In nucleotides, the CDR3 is TGTGCCAGCAGTGACTTCGGGACTAGCGAGCAAGAGACCCAGTACTTC. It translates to CASSDFGTSEQETQYF.

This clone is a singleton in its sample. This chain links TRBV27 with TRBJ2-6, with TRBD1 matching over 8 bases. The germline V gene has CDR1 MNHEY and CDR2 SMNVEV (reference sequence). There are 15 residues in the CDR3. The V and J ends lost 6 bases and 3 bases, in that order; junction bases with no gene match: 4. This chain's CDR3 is CASRAGGSGANVLTF. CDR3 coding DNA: TGTGCCAGCAGAGCAGGGGGCAGTGGGGCCAACGTCCTGACTTTC.

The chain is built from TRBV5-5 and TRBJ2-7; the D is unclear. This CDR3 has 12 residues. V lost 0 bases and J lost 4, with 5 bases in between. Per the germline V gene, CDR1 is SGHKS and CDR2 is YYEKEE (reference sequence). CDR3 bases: TGTGCCAGCAGCTTGGTTGGATACGAGCAGTACTTC. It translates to CASSLVGYEQYF.

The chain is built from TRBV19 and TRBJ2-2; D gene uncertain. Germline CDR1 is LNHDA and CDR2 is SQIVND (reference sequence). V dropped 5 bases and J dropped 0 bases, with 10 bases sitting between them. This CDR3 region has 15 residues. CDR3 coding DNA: TGTGCCAGTAGTCCAGGCTATGCGAACACCGGGGAGCTGTTTTTT. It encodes CASSPGYANTGELFF.

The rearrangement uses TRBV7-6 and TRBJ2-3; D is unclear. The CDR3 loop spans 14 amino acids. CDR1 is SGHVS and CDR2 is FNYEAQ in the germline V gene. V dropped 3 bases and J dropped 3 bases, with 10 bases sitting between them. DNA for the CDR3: TGTGCCAGCAGCTTCCCCCCTGGTACAGATACGCAGTATTTT. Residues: CASSFPPGTDTQYF.

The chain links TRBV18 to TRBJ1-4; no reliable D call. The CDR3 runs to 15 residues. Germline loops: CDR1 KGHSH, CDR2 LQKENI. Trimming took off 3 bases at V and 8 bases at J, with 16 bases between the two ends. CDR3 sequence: CASSPSVLEFEKLFF. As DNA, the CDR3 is TGTGCCAGCTCACCGTCAGTTCTAGAGTTCGAAAAACTGTTTTTT.

This CDR3 is CASSPRQGGTEAFF. Here the CDR3 DNA reads TGTGCCAGCAGCCCCCGACAGGGGGGGACTGAAGCTTTCTTT. The chain couples TRBV2 to TRBJ1-1; 9 bases match TRBD1. J was trimmed by 5 bases and V by 6 bases; bases with no gene match: 7. This CDR3 is built from 14 residues. Germline values: CDR1 SNHLY, CDR2 FYNNEI. Combining the CDR3 with reference TRBV2 and TRBJ1-1 gives the whole variable domain EPEVTQTPSHQVTQMGQEVILRCVPISNHLYFYWYRQILGQKVEFLVSFYNNEISEKSEIFDDQFSVERPDGSNFTLKIRSTKLEDSAMYFCASSPRQGGTEAFFGQGTRLTVV.

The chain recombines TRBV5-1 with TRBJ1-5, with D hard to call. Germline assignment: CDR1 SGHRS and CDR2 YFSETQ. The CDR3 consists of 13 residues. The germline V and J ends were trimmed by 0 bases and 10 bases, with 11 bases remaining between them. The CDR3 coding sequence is TGCGCCAGCAGCTTGGCGACGGGGTCTCCCCAGCATTTT. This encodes CASSLATGSPQHF.

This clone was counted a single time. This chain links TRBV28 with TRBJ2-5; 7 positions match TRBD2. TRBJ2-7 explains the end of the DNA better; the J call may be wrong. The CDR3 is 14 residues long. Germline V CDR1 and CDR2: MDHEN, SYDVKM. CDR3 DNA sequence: TGTGCCAGCAGCCTTAGCGGGCTAACCTACGAGCAGTACTTC. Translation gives CASSLSGLTYEQYF.

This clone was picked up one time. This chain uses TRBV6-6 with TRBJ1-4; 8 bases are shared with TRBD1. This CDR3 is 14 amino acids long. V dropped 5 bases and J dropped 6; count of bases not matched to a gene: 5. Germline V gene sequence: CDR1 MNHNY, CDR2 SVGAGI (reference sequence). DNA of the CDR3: TGTGCCAGCAGTGTCAGGGGGCGGGATGAAAAACTGTTTTTT. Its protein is CASSVRGRDEKLFF.

The CDR3 is CASRGLPGTGELFF. DNA for the CDR3: TGCGCCAGCAGGGGACTCCCTGGCACCGGGGAGCTGTTTTTT. V gene TRBV5-1 combines with J gene TRBJ2-2, with a weak D call TRBD2 (6 bases). The V and J ends lost 5 bases and 4 bases respectively, with 12 bases between them. This CDR3 has 14 residues. Germline CDR1 reads SGHRS; CDR2 reads YFSETQ.

CDR3 nucleotide sequence: TGCGCCAGCAGCTTCTACGGGAGTTCACAAGAGACCCAGTACTTC. Its protein product is CASSFYGSSQETQYF. The chain links TRBV5-1 to TRBJ2-5; possibly TRBD2 for D (6 bases). This CDR3 has 15 amino acids. Germline values: CDR1 SGHRS, CDR2 YFSETQ. V lost 2 bases, J lost 2 bases, and 13 bases lay in between.

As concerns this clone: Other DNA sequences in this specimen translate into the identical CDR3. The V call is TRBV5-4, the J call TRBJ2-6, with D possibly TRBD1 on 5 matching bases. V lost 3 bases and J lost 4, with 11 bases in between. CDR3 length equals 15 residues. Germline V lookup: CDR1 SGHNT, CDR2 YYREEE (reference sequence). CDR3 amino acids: CASSSQGSGANVLTF. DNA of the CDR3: TGTGCCAGCAGCTCCCAGGGAAGCGGGGCCAACGTCCTGACTTTC. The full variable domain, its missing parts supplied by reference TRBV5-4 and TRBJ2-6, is ETGVTQSPTHLIKTRGQQVTLRCSSQSGHNTVSWYQQALGQGPQFIFQYYREEENGRGNFPPRFSGLQFPNYSSELNVNALELDDSALYLCASSSQGSGANVLTFGAGSRLTVL.

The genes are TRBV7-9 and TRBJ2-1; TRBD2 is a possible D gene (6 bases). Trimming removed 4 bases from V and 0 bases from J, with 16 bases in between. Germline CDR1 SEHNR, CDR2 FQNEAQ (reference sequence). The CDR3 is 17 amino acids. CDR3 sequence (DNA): TGTGCCAGCAGCTCCCGAGCGGGCCGGATCTCCTACAATGAGCAGTTCTTC. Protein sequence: CASSSRAGRISYNEQFF.

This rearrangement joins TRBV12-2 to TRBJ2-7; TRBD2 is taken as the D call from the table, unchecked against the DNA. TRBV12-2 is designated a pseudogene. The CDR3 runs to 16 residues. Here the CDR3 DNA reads TGTGCAAGTCGCTTAGCGACGGCGGGAGAAGGGGACGAGCAGTACTTC. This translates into CASRLATAGEGDEQYF.

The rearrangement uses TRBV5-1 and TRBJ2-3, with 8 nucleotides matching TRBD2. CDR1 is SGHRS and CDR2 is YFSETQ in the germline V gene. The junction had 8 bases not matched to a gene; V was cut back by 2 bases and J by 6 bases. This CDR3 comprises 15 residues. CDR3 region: CASSFGGTSGDTQYF. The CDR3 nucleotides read TGCGCCAGCAGCTTTGGAGGGACTAGTGGTGATACGCAGTATTTT.

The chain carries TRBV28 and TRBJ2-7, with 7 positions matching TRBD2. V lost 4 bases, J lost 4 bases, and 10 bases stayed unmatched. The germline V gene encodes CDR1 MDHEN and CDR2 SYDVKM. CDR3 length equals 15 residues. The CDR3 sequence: CASSSPSGGVYEQYF. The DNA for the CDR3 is TGTGCCAGCAGTTCACCTAGCGGAGGGGTTTACGAGCAGTACTTC.

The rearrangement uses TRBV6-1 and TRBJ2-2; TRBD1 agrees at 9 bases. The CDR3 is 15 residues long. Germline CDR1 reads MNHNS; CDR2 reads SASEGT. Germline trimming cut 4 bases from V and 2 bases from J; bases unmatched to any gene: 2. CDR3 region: CASSAGQGNTGELFF. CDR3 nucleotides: TGTGCCAGCAGTGCGGGACAGGGAAACACCGGGGAGCTGTTTTTT.

CDR3: CASRRDRVRQPQHF. The CDR3 nucleotides are TGTGCCAGCAGGCGGGACAGGGTGCGTCAGCCCCAGCATTTT. V gene TRBV5-8 combines with J gene TRBJ1-5, with 9 bases lining up with TRBD1. The CDR3 is 14 residues long. CDR1 is SGHTS, CDR2 YDEGEE, per germline. Unmatched junction bases numbered 6, after V lost 5 bases and J lost 6 bases.

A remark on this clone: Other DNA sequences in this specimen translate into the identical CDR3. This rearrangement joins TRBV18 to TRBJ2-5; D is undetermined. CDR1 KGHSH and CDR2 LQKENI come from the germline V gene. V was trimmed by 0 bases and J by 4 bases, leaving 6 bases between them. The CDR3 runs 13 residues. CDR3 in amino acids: CASSPPPRETQYF. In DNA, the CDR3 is TGTGCCAGCTCACCACCGCCGCGAGAGACCCAGTACTTC.

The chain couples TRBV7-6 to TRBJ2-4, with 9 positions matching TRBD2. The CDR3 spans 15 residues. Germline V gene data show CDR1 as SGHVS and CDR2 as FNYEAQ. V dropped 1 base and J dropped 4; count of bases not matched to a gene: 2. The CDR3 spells CASSLEAGGKNIQYF. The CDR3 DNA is TGTGCCAGCAGCTTAGAGGCGGGAGGGAAAAACATTCAGTACTTC.

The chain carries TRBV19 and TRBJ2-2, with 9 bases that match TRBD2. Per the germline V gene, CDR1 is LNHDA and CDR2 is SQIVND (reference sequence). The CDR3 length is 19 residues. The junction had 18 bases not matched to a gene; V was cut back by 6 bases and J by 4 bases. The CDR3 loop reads CASSHTRGGRFSPTGELFF. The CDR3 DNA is TGTGCCAGTAGCCATACGCGGGGGGGTAGGTTTTCCCCCACCGGGGAGCTGTTTTTT. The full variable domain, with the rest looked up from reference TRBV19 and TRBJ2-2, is DGGITQSPKYLFRKEGQNVTLSCEQNLNHDAMYWYRQDPGQGLRLIYYSQIVNDFQKGDIAEGYSVSREKKESFPLTVTSAQKNPTAFYLCASSHTRGGRFSPTGELFFGEGSRLTVL.

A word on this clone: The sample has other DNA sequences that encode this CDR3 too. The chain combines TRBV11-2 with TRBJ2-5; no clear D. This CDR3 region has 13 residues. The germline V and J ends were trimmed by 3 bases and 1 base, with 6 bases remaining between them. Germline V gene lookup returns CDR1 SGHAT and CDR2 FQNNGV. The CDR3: CASSFQLQETQYF. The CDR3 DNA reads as TGTGCCAGCAGCTTCCAACTCCAAGAGACCCAGTACTTC.

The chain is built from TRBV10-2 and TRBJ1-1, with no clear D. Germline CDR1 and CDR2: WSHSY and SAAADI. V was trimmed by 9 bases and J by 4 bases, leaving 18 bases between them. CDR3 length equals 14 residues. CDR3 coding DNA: TGCGCCAGTAGGTATTTGGAGGTCGGCACTGAAGCTTTCTTT. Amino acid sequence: CASRYLEVGTEAFF.

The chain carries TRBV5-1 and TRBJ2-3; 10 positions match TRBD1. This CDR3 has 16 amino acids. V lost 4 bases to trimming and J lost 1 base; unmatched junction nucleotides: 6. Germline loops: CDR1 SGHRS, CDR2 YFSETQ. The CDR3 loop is CASSHRTGGRTDTQYF. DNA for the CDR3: TGCGCCAGCAGCCATCGGACAGGGGGACGCACAGATACGCAGTATTTT.